The 25 T cell receptor beta chains given below trace back to one sample, sequenced in a study of blood T cell repertoires in COVID-19. The repertoire was sequenced with immunoSEQ multiplex PCR; TCRdb's copy has only in-frame clones and lacks some. The sample holds fewer than 250,000 clones, 92% seen once. Material: peripheral blood. These receptors originate from a man between 60 and 75 years old with COVID-19, enrolled during active disease.

The rearrangement uses TRBV6-5 and TRBJ2-1, with D maybe TRBD2 (5 bases). This CDR3 is 15 amino acids long. Trimming cost V 5 bases and J 2 bases, with 13 bases left between them. The germline V gene encodes CDR1 MNHEY and CDR2 SVGAGI. The CDR3 loop reads CASSPDGVPYNEQFF. The CDR3 region has the DNA TGTGCCAGCAGTCCTGACGGGGTACCCTACAATGAGCAGTTCTTC.

This chain uses TRBV5-1 with TRBJ1-6, with 12 bases fitting TRBD1. V trimming: 3 bases; J trimming: 7 bases; junction bases outside the gene matches: 5. In germline, CDR1 is SGHRS, CDR2 YFSETQ. This CDR3 is built from 16 residues. CDR3 bases: TGCGCCAGCAGCTGGGGGACAGGGGGCGGAAATTCACCCCTCCACTTT. Translated: CASSWGTGGGNSPLHF.

The chain uses TRBV18 and TRBJ1-2; no clear D gene. Trimming left V 3 bases short and J 4 bases short, with 18 bases between. Germline V lookup: CDR1 KGHSH, CDR2 LQKENI. CDR3 size: 16 residues. In nucleotides, the CDR3 is TGTGCCAGCTCACCGGGTTCTGGCGGCGGCCCCTATGGCTACACCTTC. The encoded protein is CASSPGSGGGPYGYTF.

V and J are TRBV28 and TRBJ2-3, with a tentative D call TRBD1 (6 bases). Per the germline V gene, CDR1 is MDHEN and CDR2 is SYDVKM. Trimming took off 5 bases at V and 3 bases at J, with 18 bases between the two ends. The CDR3 length is 16 residues. In DNA form, the CDR3 reads TGTGCCAGCAGTCAAGCAGGGGCATCGGTTACAGATACGCAGTATTTT. It is translated as CASSQAGASVTDTQYF.

The V gene is TRBV19, the J gene TRBJ1-1; 9 bases fit TRBD1. V lost 7 bases to trimming and J lost 3 bases; unmatched junction nucleotides: 6. Germline loops: CDR1 LNHDA, CDR2 SQIVND (reference sequence). The CDR3 sequence is 14 residues long. CDR3 coding DNA: TGTGCCAGTACAAGGACAGGGGTTTACACTGAAGCTTTCTTT. As protein: CASTRTGVYTEAFF.

The CDR3 loop reads CASTQGAGGYTF. CDR3 sequence (DNA): TGTGCCAGCACACAGGGGGCCGGGGGCTACACCTTC. The chain links TRBV6-5 to TRBJ1-2; 9 bases agree with TRBD1. Germline V gives CDR1 MNHEY, CDR2 SVGAGI. The ends lost 7 bases at V and 8 bases at J; junction bases unmatched: 5. The CDR3 loop spans 12 amino acids.

J is TRBJ1-2 and V is TRBV30; D gene unclear. This CDR3 region has 13 residues. Germline assignment: CDR1 GTSNPN and CDR2 SVGIG (reference sequence). V gave up 2 bases and J gave up 5 bases, with 12 bases separating them. CDR3 in amino acids: CAWSRQNGYGYTF. The CDR3 DNA reads as TGTGCCTGGAGTCGTCAAAACGGGTATGGCTACACCTTC.

The gene calls are TRBV29-1 and TRBJ2-7; 9 nucleotides agree with TRBD1. Trimming cost V 7 bases and J 7 bases; bases outside gene matches: 20. This CDR3 spans 16 amino acids. The V gene's germline CDR1 is SQVTM and CDR2 ANQGSEA. The CDR3 protein is CSGMGPGTGNGREQYF. The CDR3 DNA follows: TGCAGCGGAATGGGGCCGGGGACAGGGAACGGTCGGGAGCAGTACTTC.

The chain uses TRBV6-5 and TRBJ1-5; TRBD1 is a possible D gene (6 bases). The V end lost 6 bases, the J end lost 6 bases, and 15 bases lay between the germline ends. Per germline, CDR1 MNHEY and CDR2 SVGAGI. The CDR3 is 14 amino acids. This CDR3 reads CASSATGGGQPQHF. CDR3 bases: TGTGCCAGCAGCGCGACAGGTGGGGGTCAGCCCCAGCATTTT.

This clone was counted between two and nine times. V is TRBV5-1 and J is TRBJ2-1, with a possible D match to TRBD2 (5 bases). CDR3 length: 16 residues. CDR1 and CDR2 from the germline V gene are SGHRS and YFSETQ. V was trimmed by 2 bases and J by 0 bases, leaving 12 bases between them. The CDR3 coding sequence is TGCGCCAGCAGCTTACCAACGGGGAGCTCCTACAATGAGCAGTTCTTC. It specifies CASSLPTGSSYNEQFF.

J is TRBJ2-7 and V is TRBV7-2; 7 bases are a match to TRBD1. The CDR3 runs 16 residues. Germline trimming cut 5 bases from V and 6 bases from J; bases unmatched to any gene: 16. In germline, CDR1 is SGHTA, CDR2 FQGNSA. The CDR3 reads CASSPTGNFGVGEQYF. CDR3 in DNA: TGTGCCAGCAGCCCGACAGGGAATTTCGGGGTGGGCGAGCAGTACTTC.

This rearrangement joins TRBV4-2 to TRBJ2-3; the D is unclear. Per germline, CDR1 LGHNA and CDR2 YNFKEQ. The length of the CDR3 is 16 residues. Trimming left V 0 bases short and J 4 bases short, with 14 bases between. CDR3 in amino acids: CASSQDLFLVADTQYF. CDR3 in DNA: TGTGCCAGCAGCCAAGATCTTTTCCTAGTCGCAGATACGCAGTATTTT.

The gene calls are TRBV29-1 and TRBJ1-4; 7 positions agree with TRBD1. The CDR3 length is 12 residues. Germline CDR1 SQVTM, CDR2 ANQGSEA. J lost 8 bases, V lost 7 bases, and 7 bases had no gene match. The CDR3 region is CSAGTAREKLFF. In DNA form, the CDR3 reads TGCAGCGCCGGGACAGCCAGGGAAAAACTGTTTTTT.

CDR3 nucleotide sequence: TGTGCCAGCAGTTCCGATAACGACAGGCACCAGCATTTT. This codes for CASSSDNDRHQHF. The rearrangement joins TRBV6-6 to TRBJ1-5; TRBD1 is a possible D gene (6 bases). From germline, CDR1 is MNHNY and CDR2 SVGAGI (reference sequence). V gave up 4 bases and J gave up 12 bases, with 16 bases separating them. The CDR3 runs 13 residues.

V gene TRBV3-1 (or the pseudogene TRBV3-2) combines with J gene TRBJ1-6; 9 bases map to TRBD1. This CDR3 is 17 amino acids long. V lost 3 bases and J lost 0; bases outside the gene matches: 3. CDR1 and CDR2 from the germline V gene are LGHDT and YNNKEL (reference sequence). CDR3 sequence: CASSHGQGSSYNSPLHF. DNA for the CDR3: TGTGCCAGCAGCCACGGACAGGGGAGCTCCTATAATTCACCCCTCCACTTT.

V is TRBV18 and J is TRBJ2-5, with D tentatively TRBD1 (5 bases). The V and J ends lost 3 bases and 1 base respectively, with 6 bases between them. The germline V gene encodes CDR1 KGHSH and CDR2 LQKENI. The CDR3 is 13 amino acids. CDR3 bases: TGTGCCAGCTCACCGGACACCCAAGAGACCCAGTACTTC. It encodes CASSPDTQETQYF.

This chain uses TRBV3-1 (or the pseudogene TRBV3-2) with TRBJ1-5; TRBD1 agrees at 7 bases. Unmatched junction bases numbered 8, after V lost 4 bases and J lost 5 bases. The CDR3 contains 15 residues. Germline V gives CDR1 LGHDT, CDR2 YNNKEL (reference sequence). CDR3 nucleotides: TGTGCCAGCAGCCCGCGGACAGGAGTCGATCAGCCCCAGCATTTT. As protein: CASSPRTGVDQPQHF.

This clone was seen a handful of times. This rearrangement joins TRBV18 to TRBJ1-2; 7 nucleotides match TRBD1. Per the germline V gene, CDR1 is KGHSH and CDR2 is LQKENI. This CDR3 is built from 17 residues. The junction had 16 bases not matched to a gene; V was cut back by 4 bases and J by 5 bases. DNA for the CDR3: TGTGCCAGCTCACTCTTCTCAACCGGGACAGAATTTTATGGCTACACCTTC. Its protein product is CASSLFSTGTEFYGYTF. Full variable domain (outside the CDR3, taken from reference TRBV18 and TRBJ1-2): NAGVMQNPRHLVRRRGQEARLRCSPMKGHSHVYWYRQLPEEGLKFMVYLQKENIIDESGMPKERFSAEFPKEGPSILRIQQVVRGDSAAYFCASSLFSTGTEFYGYTFGSGTRLTVV.

The V gene is TRBV20-1, the J gene TRBJ1-4; 7 nucleotides agree with TRBD1. The trim removed 3 bases at V and 5 bases at J, leaving 9 bases unmatched. This CDR3 has 15 amino acids. CDR1 is DFQATT and CDR2 is SNEGSKA in the germline V gene (reference sequence). CDR3 in DNA: TGCAGTGCTAGTGTCCCGGGACAGATCAATGAAAAACTGTTTTTT. Translation: CSASVPGQINEKLFF.

The chain has TRBV19 and TRBJ2-7; 14 positions agree with TRBD2. This CDR3 region has 16 residues. Germline CDR1 reads LNHDA; CDR2 reads SQIVND (reference sequence). J gave up 2 bases and V 5 bases, and 5 bases lay outside the gene matches. The CDR3 loop reads CASSAGLAGAPYEQYF. The CDR3 coding sequence is TGTGCCAGTAGTGCGGGACTAGCGGGGGCCCCCTACGAGCAGTACTTC.

The genes are TRBV9 and TRBJ1-1; D might be TRBD1 (6 bases). Germline V CDR1 and CDR2: SGDLS, YYNGEE. This CDR3 spans 16 amino acids. The V end lost 1 base, the J end lost 5 bases, and 18 bases lay between the germline ends. The chain's CDR3 is CASSVPPGGGGTEAFF. CDR3 DNA: TGTGCCAGCAGCGTACCCCCCGGAGGGGGGGGAACTGAAGCTTTCTTT.

The chain combines TRBV7-2 with TRBJ2-2, with D perhaps matching TRBD1 (6 bases). The CDR3 loop spans 16 amino acids. Trimming stripped 3 bases from V and 3 bases from J, with 14 bases between. The germline V gene has CDR1 SGHTA and CDR2 FQGNSA. The CDR3 DNA reads TGTGCCAGCAGCTTTCATACAGGGCAATACACCGGGGAGCTGTTTTTT. Protein product: CASSFHTGQYTGELFF.

The chain recombines TRBV28 with TRBJ2-1, with D hard to call. Germline CDR1 reads MDHEN; CDR2 reads SYDVKM. This CDR3 has 13 amino acids. V was shortened by 3 bases and J by 10 bases, with 13 bases between the two germline ends. The CDR3 spells CASSLRSPAEQFF. As DNA, the CDR3 is TGTGCCAGCAGTTTGAGGAGCCCCGCCGAGCAGTTCTTC.

The V and J genes are TRBV2 and TRBJ1-1, with D maybe TRBD1 (5 bases). The CDR3 has 14 amino acids. The V gene lost 8 bases and the J gene lost 5 bases, with 18 bases spanning the gap. Germline V gene data show CDR1 as SNHLY and CDR2 as FYNNEI. The CDR3 DNA reads TGTGCCAGCCTTCTTGACAGCGCCAGGACTGAAGCTTTCTTT. Its translation: CASLLDSARTEAFF.

The chain combines TRBV7-6 with TRBJ2-5; TRBD1 might be the D (6 bases). CDR1 and CDR2 (germline): SGHVS, FNYEAQ. The V end was cut by 6 bases, the J end by 5 bases, with 13 bases between. The CDR3 has 13 amino acids. Written as DNA, the CDR3 is TGTGCCAGCAGAAACAGGGACGGGGAGACCCAGTACTTC. This codes for CASRNRDGETQYF.